What follows describes a single TCR beta chain. With V trimmed by 6 bases and J by 0 bases, 11 bases remained unmatched. The CDR3 is 18 residues long. CDR1 is KGHSH and CDR2 is LQKENI in the germline V gene. The data were obtained in a study of blood T cell repertoires in COVID-19. In the authors' workflow: Amplification of reference gene primers was used by the study to estimate nucleated cell counts. TCRdb's copy holds only in-frame clones and misses some; the assay was immunoSEQ multiplex PCR. V and J calls and clone size follow that table, whereas D and trimming were derived from the DNA. The sample has approximately 35,000 clones, roughly 84% seen once.

This TCR derives from a human donor in a cohort sampled during active COVID-19. The sample comprised peripheral blood. The chain uses TRBV18 and TRBJ1-3; 10 nucleotides align to TRBD1. The CDR3 DNA sequence: TGTGCCAGCTCGGCCGGGACAGGGGACGCCCTCTCTGGAAACACCATATATTTT. Translating gives CASSAGTGDALSGNTIYF.